These 5 T cell receptor beta chains were sequenced from one sample in a study of CD8+ T cells in alopecia areata. Sequencing used cDNA as its template, made by extracting RNA and reverse transcribing it. Clones were sequenced by immunoSEQ multiplex PCR, and TCRdb holds only the in-frame ones, with some missing. This sample has approximately 300,000 clones, each found more than once. A sort of pooled cutaneous lymph node cells used CD4, CD8alpha, NKG2D, NKG2ACE and other stains. The sample taken for sequencing was CD4+ T cells sorted from a lymph node. These TCRs come from a C3H/HeJ mouse with alopecia areata. MHC haplotype of the mouse line: H2-k.

Only a few counts were recorded for this clone. Gene and germline names: mouse. The missing CDR3 end, 4 residues past where the read stops, is filled in from the germline J gene. Different DNA sequences within this sample yield the same CDR3. The J gene is TRBJ1-1, the V gene TRBV1; no clear D. This CDR3 spans 13 amino acids. Germline CDR1 NSQYPW, CDR2 LRSPGD (reference sequence). The V and J ends lost 1 base and 1 base respectively, with 4 bases between them. CDR3 residues: CTCSAVRNTEVFF. CDR3 DNA (partial): TGCACCTGCAGTGCAGTCAGGAACACA. Filled out from reference TRBV1 and TRBJ1-1, the complete variable domain reads VTLLEQNPRWRLVPRGQAVNLRCILKNSQYPWMSWYQQDLQKQLQWLFTLRSPGDKEVKSLPGADYLATRVTDTELRLQVANMSQGRTLYCTCSAVRNTEVFFGKGTRLTVV.

The sample holds a few counts of this clone. Germline and genes: mouse. The sequenced fragment ends 4 residues before the CDR3 boundary, so the rest is inferred from the germline J gene. The V gene is TRBV13-1, the J gene TRBJ2-1, with D possibly TRBD1 on 5 matching bases. The V end was cut by 1 base, the J end by 6 bases, with 11 bases between. The CDR3 covers 14 residues. CDR1 NSHNY and CDR2 SYGAGN come from the germline V gene. The CDR3 bases that were read are TGTGCCAGCAGTGATCGCAGGGCCCGTGCT. It is translated as CASSDRRARA. Given in full, the CDR3 is CASSDRRARAEQFF.

This clone has only a few counts. Genes here carry mouse names. The read terminates 4 residues before the CDR3 end, so the remaining end is supplied by the germline J gene. This same CDR3 is encoded by further DNA sequences in the sample. V is TRBV31 and J is TRBJ1-2; no firm D call. The V end was cut by 0 bases, the J end by 0 bases, with 5 bases between. The CDR3 is made up of 13 amino acids. The germline V gene encodes CDR1 GKSSPN and CDR2 SITVG. Partial CDR3 DNA: TGTGCCTGGAGTCTACAGACAAACTCC. Translated: CAWSLQTNS. The whole CDR3 sequence reads CAWSLQTNSDYTF.

This clone was counted between two and nine times. Here the gene names and germline are mouse. The CDR3 end is not reached by the read, which stops 4 residues before it; the germline J gene fills it in. The chain recombines TRBV5 with TRBJ2-7; 9 nucleotides agree with TRBD2. Germline V gives CDR1 LGHNA, CDR2 YNLKQL (reference sequence). The CDR3 sequence is 15 residues long. J was trimmed by 3 bases and V by 0 bases; bases with no gene match: 3. Here the CDR3 reads CASSQEHWGVYEQYF. CDR3 DNA (partial): TGTGCCAGCAGCCAAGAGCACTGGGGGGTCTAT.

This clone has a count of ten or more. Here the gene names and germline are mouse. The CDR3 end is not reached by the read, which stops 4 residues before it; the germline J gene fills it in. The rearrangement joins TRBV13-2 to TRBJ2-5; possible D gene TRBD1, 6 bases. The CDR3 has 13 residues. Germline V gives CDR1 NNHNN, CDR2 SYGAGS (reference sequence). Here the CDR3 reads CASGDGTADTQYF. The covered CDR3 bases are TGTGCCAGCGGTGATGGGACAGCAGAC.